The 19 T cell receptor beta chains in this list originate from one sample, sequenced in a study of blood T cells in healthy people across ages. Sample-barcoded 5' priming and a J-beta primer mix drove a second PCR of roughly 6 to 12 cycles. TCRdb re-derived calls from the 5' RACE reads in MiXCR, one entry per CDR3 protein. Of about 1.6 million distinct CDR3 sequences in the sample, about 31% were seen once. The specimen was blood. The receptors stem from a woman aged 30 to 39 in good health.

V gene TRBV6-2 or TRBV6-3 combines with J gene TRBJ2-7; 8 nucleotides align to TRBD2. Germline CDR1 and CDR2: MNHEY and SVGEGT. V shed 7 bases and J 0 bases; nucleotides not matched to a gene: 14. CDR3 length equals 17 residues. CDR3 nucleotides: TGTGCCAGCACCTACCAAAGCCCCCTAGCGGGCTCCTACGAGCAGTACTTC. Translating it yields CASTYQSPLAGSYEQYF.

V is TRBV5-4 and J is TRBJ2-7; D might be TRBD1 (5 bases). The germline gives CDR1 SGHNT, CDR2 YYREEE (reference sequence). V shed 4 bases and J shed 0 bases, with 11 bases lying between them. This CDR3 is built from 14 residues. The CDR3, as DNA: TGTGCCAGCAGCGGGAAGGGGATCTCCTACGAGCAGTACTTC. Its translation: CASSGKGISYEQYF.

This chain links TRBV14 with TRBJ2-7, with D unresolved. The V gene's germline CDR1 is SGHDN and CDR2 FVKESK. This CDR3 has 15 residues. Between the trimmed V and J ends, which lost 5 bases and 2 bases, there was a span of 16 bases. The CDR3 DNA is TGTGCCAGCAGCTCCGGCCAGGTTCGAGCCTACGAGCAGTACTTC. Its translation: CASSSGQVRAYEQYF.

The count of this clonotype is one. The rearrangement uses TRBV5-1 and TRBJ2-7; D is perhaps TRBD1 (5 bases). V was trimmed by 2 bases and J by 0 bases, leaving 15 bases between them. CDR1 and CDR2 from the germline V gene are SGHRS and YFSETQ. The CDR3 is made up of 16 amino acids. The DNA of the CDR3 is TGCGCCAGCAGCTTAGTAACAGGTCTAAGCTCCTACGAGCAGTACTTC. Protein product: CASSLVTGLSSYEQYF.

V gene TRBV6-2 or TRBV6-3 combines with J gene TRBJ1-1; no definite D call. V was pared by 0 bases and J by 8 bases, with 10 bases between. Germline V gene lookup returns CDR1 MNHEY and CDR2 SVGEGT. The CDR3 sequence is 13 residues long. The CDR3: CASSYSAPREAFF. The CDR3 coding sequence is TGTGCCAGCAGTTACTCGGCTCCAAGAGAAGCTTTCTTT.

This clonotype was counted at least ten times. The CDR3: CSVVPGREQFF. CDR3 DNA sequence: TGCAGCGTTGTCCCGGGGCGCGAGCAGTTCTTC. The gene calls are TRBV29-1 and TRBJ2-1; TRBD1 or TRBD2 may be the D gene (5 bases each). Germline V gene sequence: CDR1 SQVTM, CDR2 ANQGSEA. This CDR3 is 11 amino acids long. V shed 4 bases and J shed 10 bases, with 11 bases lying between them.

About this clonotype: The junction shows a germline mismatch at one end, possibly a read error. The chain recombines TRBV4-2 with TRBJ2-1, with D possibly TRBD1 on 6 matching bases. The CDR3 covers 16 residues. CDR1 is LGHNA, CDR2 YNFKEQ, per germline. The CDR3 reads CASSQDWTAPDNAQFF. The CDR3 DNA sequence: TGTGCCAGCAGCCAAGATTGGACAGCGCCCGACAATGCGCAGTTCTTC.

This clonotype appeared once. This rearrangement joins TRBV20-1 to TRBJ1-1; D gene unclear. The CDR3 sequence is 16 residues long. Per the germline V gene, CDR1 is DFQATT and CDR2 is SNEGSKA (reference sequence). The ends were cut back, 7 bases at V and 1 base at J, with 22 bases in the middle. CDR3 protein: CSGLGLQTITNTEAFF. The CDR3 DNA is TGCAGTGGATTGGGGTTACAAACGATTACGAACACTGAAGCTTTCTTT.

The table lists this clonotype with a few counts. This chain connects TRBV27 to TRBJ2-7; the match to TRBD2 covers 8 bases. Germline values: CDR1 MNHEY, CDR2 SMNVEV (reference sequence). Germline trimming cut 3 bases from V and 5 bases from J; bases unmatched to any gene: 3. CDR3 size: 13 residues. CDR3 nucleotides: TGTGCCAGCAGTTTTCGGGAGGGGAACGAGCAGTACTTC. This translates into CASSFREGNEQYF.

This chain joins TRBV27 and TRBJ1-2; D might be TRBD1 (5 bases). Trimming cost V 5 bases and J 4 bases, with 17 bases left between them. Germline lookup yields CDR1 MNHEY and CDR2 SMNVEV (reference sequence). The CDR3 consists of 15 residues. CDR3 protein: CASSPNPGRSYGYTF. The CDR3 DNA reads as TGTGCCAGCAGTCCTAACCCGGGACGGTCCTATGGCTACACCTTC.

The chain combines TRBV20-1 with TRBJ2-7, with 8 bases matching TRBD1. Per the germline V gene, CDR1 is DFQATT and CDR2 is SNEGSKA (reference sequence). The junction had 14 bases not matched to a gene; V was cut back by 5 bases and J by 2 bases. The CDR3 length is 16 residues. The CDR3 protein is CSALAPWYRGAYEQYF. The CDR3, as DNA: TGCAGTGCTTTGGCGCCGTGGTACAGGGGGGCCTACGAGCAGTACTTC.

In this sample, this clonotype turned up a few times. The chain joins TRBV10-3 to TRBJ2-3; D unresolved. CDR1 is ENHRY and CDR2 is SYGVKD in the germline V gene. V was pared by 6 bases and J by 4 bases, with 11 bases between. CDR3 length: 13 amino acids. The CDR3 sequence: CAIRGWAADTQYF. CDR3 in DNA: TGTGCCATCAGGGGCTGGGCGGCAGATACGCAGTATTTT.

The chain has TRBV4-2 and TRBJ2-3; 7 nucleotides line up with TRBD2. This CDR3 has 17 amino acids. Germline CDR1 and CDR2: LGHNA and YNFKEQ. Losses at the gene ends were 1 base for V and 0 bases for J; bases not matched to a gene: 7. DNA of the CDR3: TGTGCCAGCAGCCAAGGGGGGGGGGACCCTAGCACAGATACGCAGTATTTT. It specifies CASSQGGGDPSTDTQYF.

This clonotype appeared a single time. One end of the junction does not line up with germline, which may come from a read error. The rearrangement uses TRBV15 and TRBJ2-7; tentative D call: TRBD1 (6 bases). The CDR3 extends over 15 amino acids. From germline, CDR1 is LNHNV and CDR2 YYDKDF (reference sequence). The CDR3 sequence: CATSRSTWGHYGQYF. DNA for the CDR3: TGTGCCACCAGCAGATCTACCTGGGGACACTACGGGCAGTACTTC.

A few counts support this clonotype. The V gene is TRBV20-1, the J gene TRBJ2-1, with D uncertain. The germline gives CDR1 DFQATT, CDR2 SNEGSKA (reference sequence). The CDR3 spans 12 residues. Trimming left V 4 bases short and J 12 bases short, with 16 bases between. The CDR3 DNA sequence: TGCAGTGCTAACGTTGTCTCGCCCCCGCAGTTCTTC. Amino acid sequence: CSANVVSPPQFF.

The chain uses TRBV29-1 and TRBJ1-1; possibly TRBD1 for D (6 bases). Germline-derived CDR1 and CDR2 are SQVTM and ANQGSEA. The CDR3 is 12 amino acids. V shed 4 bases and J shed 4 bases, with 10 bases lying between them. CDR3 DNA: TGCAGCGTTGTCCAGGGGATCACTGAAGCTTTCTTT. Encoded protein: CSVVQGITEAFF. Looking up the rest from reference TRBV29-1 and TRBJ1-1 gives the full variable domain: SAVISQKPSRDICQRGTSLTIQCQVDSQVTMMFWYRQQPGQSLTLIATANQGSEATYESGFVIDKFPISRPNLTFSTLTVSNMSPEDSSIYLCSVVQGITEAFFGQGTRLTVV.

The rearrangement uses TRBV12-3 or TRBV12-4 and TRBJ2-7; 10 bases are a match to TRBD1. The CDR3 loop spans 17 amino acids. J was trimmed by 2 bases and V by 1 base; bases with no gene match: 8. CDR3 DNA: TGTGCCAGCAGTTTAGTAAAGGGACAGGGGAGGACCTACGAGCAGTACTTC. Amino acids: CASSLVKGQGRTYEQYF.

This clonotype was seen only a few times. The rearrangement uses TRBV10-3 and TRBJ2-5, with D possibly TRBD2 on 5 matching bases. Germline V gives CDR1 ENHRY, CDR2 SYGVKD. V was pared by 4 bases and J by 5 bases, with 14 bases between. This CDR3 has 14 residues. CDR3 amino acids: CAISVGSGGETQYF. The DNA for the CDR3 is TGTGCCATCAGTGTAGGGTCTGGCGGGGAGACCCAGTACTTC.

CDR3 loop: CASSLRPGGNNEQFF. The DNA for the CDR3 is TGTGCCAGCAGCTTACGGCCGGGAGGAAACAATGAGCAGTTCTTC. The V call is TRBV7-2, the J call TRBJ2-1, with 7 bases aligning to TRBD2. J was trimmed by 5 bases and V by 2 bases; bases with no gene match: 6. The CDR3 is 15 residues long. CDR1 and CDR2 from the germline V gene are SGHTA and FQGNSA.